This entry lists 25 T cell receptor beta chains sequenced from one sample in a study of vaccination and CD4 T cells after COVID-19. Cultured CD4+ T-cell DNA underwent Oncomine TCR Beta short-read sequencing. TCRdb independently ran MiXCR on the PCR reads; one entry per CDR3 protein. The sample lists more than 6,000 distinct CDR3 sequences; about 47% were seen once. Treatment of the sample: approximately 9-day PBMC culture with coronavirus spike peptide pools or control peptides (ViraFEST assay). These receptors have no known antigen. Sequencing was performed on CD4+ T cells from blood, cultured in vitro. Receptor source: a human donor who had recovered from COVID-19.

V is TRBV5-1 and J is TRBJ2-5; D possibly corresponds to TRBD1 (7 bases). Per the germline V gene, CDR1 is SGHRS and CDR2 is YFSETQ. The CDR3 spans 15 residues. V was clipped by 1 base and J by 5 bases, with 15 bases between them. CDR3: CASSLRLGGGETQYF. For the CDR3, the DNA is TGCGCCAGCAGCTTGAGACTAGGGGGCGGGGAGACCCAGTACTTC.

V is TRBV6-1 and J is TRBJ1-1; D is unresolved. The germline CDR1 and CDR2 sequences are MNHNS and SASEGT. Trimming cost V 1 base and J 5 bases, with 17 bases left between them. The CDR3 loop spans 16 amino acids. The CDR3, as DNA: TGTGCCAGCAGTGAAGTGTCCTCGGGATTGGGGACTGAAGCTTTCTTT. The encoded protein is CASSEVSSGLGTEAFF.

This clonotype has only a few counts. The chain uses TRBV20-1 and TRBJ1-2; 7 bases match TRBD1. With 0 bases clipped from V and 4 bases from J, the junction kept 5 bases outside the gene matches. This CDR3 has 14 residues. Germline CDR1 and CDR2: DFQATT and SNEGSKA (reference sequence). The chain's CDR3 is CSARDFPGGYGYTF. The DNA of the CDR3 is TGCAGTGCTAGAGATTTCCCAGGGGGCTATGGCTACACCTTC.

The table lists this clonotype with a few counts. The CDR3 coding sequence is TGCAGTGCTAGAGTATTAGGGACTGGGAGGGCCGGTACCAATGAGCAGTTCTTC. Its protein product is CSARVLGTGRAGTNEQFF. The J gene is TRBJ2-1, the V gene TRBV20-1; TRBD2 agrees at 7 bases. Trimming took 1 base from V and 6 from J; bases not matched to a gene: 18. The CDR3 extends over 18 amino acids. The germline V gene has CDR1 DFQATT and CDR2 SNEGSKA (reference sequence).

The CDR3 reads CASSQMGTGGSYEQYF. CDR3 sequence (DNA): TGTGCCAGCAGCCAAATGGGGACAGGGGGGTCCTACGAGCAGTACTTC. The J gene is TRBJ2-7, the V gene TRBV4-2, with TRBD1 identical over 11 bases. Trimming removed 2 bases from V and 1 base from J; junction bases left unmatched: 4. This CDR3 contains 16 residues. CDR1 and CDR2 (germline): LGHNA, YNFKEQ.

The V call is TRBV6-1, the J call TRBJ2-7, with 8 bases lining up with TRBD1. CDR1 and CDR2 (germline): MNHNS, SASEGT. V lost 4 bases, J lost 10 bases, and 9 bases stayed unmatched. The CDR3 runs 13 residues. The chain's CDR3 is CASSGQGTSLQYF. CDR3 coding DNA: TGTGCCAGCAGTGGACAGGGGACGTCGCTTCAGTACTTC.

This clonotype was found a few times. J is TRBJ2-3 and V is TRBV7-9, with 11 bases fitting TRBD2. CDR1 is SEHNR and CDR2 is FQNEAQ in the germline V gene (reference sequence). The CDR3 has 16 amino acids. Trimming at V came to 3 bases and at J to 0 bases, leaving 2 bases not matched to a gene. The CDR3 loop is CASSFRTSGSTDTQYF. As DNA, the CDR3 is TGTGCCAGCAGCTTTAGGACTAGCGGGAGCACAGATACGCAGTATTTT.

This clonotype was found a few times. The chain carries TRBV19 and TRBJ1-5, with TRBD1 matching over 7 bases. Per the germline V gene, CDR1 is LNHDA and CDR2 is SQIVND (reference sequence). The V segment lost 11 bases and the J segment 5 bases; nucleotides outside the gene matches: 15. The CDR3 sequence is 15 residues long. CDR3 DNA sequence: TGTGCCGTAAGCCGAATAGGGCAGGGGGATCAGCCCCAGCATTTT. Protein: CAVSRIGQGDQPQHF.

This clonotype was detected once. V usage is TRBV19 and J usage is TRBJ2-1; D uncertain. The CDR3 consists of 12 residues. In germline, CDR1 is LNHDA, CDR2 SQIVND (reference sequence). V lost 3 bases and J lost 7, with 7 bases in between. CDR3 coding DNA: TGTGCCAGTAGTATTTCAGAAAATGAGCAGTTCTTC. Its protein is CASSISENEQFF. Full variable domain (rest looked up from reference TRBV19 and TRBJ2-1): DGGITQSPKYLFRKEGQNVTLSCEQNLNHDAMYWYRQDPGQGLRLIYYSQIVNDFQKGDIAEGYSVSREKKESFPLTVTSAQKNPTAFYLCASSISENEQFFGPGTRLTVL.

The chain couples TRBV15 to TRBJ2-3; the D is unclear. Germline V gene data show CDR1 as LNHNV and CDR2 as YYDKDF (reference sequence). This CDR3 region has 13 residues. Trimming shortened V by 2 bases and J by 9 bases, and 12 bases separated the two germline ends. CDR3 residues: CATSRPSGRTQYF. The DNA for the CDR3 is TGTGCCACCAGCAGACCGAGTGGGCGGACGCAGTATTTT. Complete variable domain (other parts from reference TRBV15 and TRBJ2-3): DAMVIQNPRYQVTQFGKPVTLSCSQTLNHNVMYWYQQKSSQAPKLLFHYYDKDFNNEADTPDNFQSRRPNTSFCFLDIRSPGLGDTAMYLCATSRPSGRTQYFGPGTRLTVL.

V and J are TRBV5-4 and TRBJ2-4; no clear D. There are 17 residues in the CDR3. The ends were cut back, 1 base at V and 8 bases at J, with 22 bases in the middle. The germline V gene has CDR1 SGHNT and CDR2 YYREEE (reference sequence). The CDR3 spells CASSLNPQPGSSDIQYF. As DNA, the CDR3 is TGTGCCAGCAGCTTGAACCCACAACCGGGTTCTTCAGACATTCAGTACTTC.

CDR3 DNA sequence: TGTGCCAGCACCCTAGACCACGCCTTGCCCTACGAGCAGTACTTC. This gives the protein CASTLDHALPYEQYF. The chain links TRBV6-1 to TRBJ2-7; D unresolved. Trimming stripped 7 bases from V and 2 bases from J, with 18 bases between. The CDR3 consists of 15 residues. Germline V gives CDR1 MNHNS, CDR2 SASEGT.

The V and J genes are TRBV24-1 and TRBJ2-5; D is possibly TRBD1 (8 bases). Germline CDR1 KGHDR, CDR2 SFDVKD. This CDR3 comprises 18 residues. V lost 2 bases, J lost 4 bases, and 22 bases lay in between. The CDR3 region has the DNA TGTGCCACCAGTGATTGGGGGGGGACAGGTCAATCAGGAGAGACCCAGTACTTC. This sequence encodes CATSDWGGTGQSGETQYF.

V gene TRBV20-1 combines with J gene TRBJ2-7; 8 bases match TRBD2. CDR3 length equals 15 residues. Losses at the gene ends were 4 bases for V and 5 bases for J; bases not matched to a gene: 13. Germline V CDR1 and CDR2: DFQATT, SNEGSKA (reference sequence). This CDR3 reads CSATSLAGGLDEQYF. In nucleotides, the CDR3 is TGCAGTGCTACTTCTCTGGCGGGGGGCCTTGACGAGCAGTACTTC.

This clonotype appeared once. CDR3 sequence: CASSSGPFEKLFF. In DNA, the CDR3 is TGTGCCAGCAGCTCCGGACCCTTTGAAAAACTGTTTTTT. This rearrangement joins TRBV7-2 to TRBJ1-4, with D unclear. The V end was cut by 4 bases, the J end by 7 bases, with 10 bases between. This CDR3 has 13 amino acids. CDR1 SGHTA and CDR2 FQGNSA come from the germline V gene.

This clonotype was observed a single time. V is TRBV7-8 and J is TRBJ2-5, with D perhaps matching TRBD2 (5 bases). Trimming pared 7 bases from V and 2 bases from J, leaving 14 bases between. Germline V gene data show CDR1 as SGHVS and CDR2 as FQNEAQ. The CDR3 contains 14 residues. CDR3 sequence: CASNRLEEQETQYF. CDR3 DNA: TGTGCCAGCAACCGGTTGGAGGAACAAGAGACCCAGTACTTC.

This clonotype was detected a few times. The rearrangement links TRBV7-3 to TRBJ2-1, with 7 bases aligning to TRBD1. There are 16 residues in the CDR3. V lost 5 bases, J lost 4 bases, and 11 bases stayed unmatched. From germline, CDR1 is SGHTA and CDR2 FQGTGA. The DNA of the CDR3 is TGTGCCAGCAGCAGACAGGGTGTGGGATCGTACAATGAGCAGTTCTTC. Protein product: CASSRQGVGSYNEQFF. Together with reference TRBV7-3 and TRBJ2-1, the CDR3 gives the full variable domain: GAGVSQTPSNKVTEKGKYVELRCDPISGHTALYWYRQSLGQGPEFLIYFQGTGAADDSGLPNDRFFAVRPEGSVSTLKIQRTERGDSAVYLCASSRQGVGSYNEQFFGPGTRLTVL.

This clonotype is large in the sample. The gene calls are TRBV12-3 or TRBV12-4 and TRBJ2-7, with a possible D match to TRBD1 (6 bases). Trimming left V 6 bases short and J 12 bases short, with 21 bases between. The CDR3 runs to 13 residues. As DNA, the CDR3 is TGTGCCAGCAGCCTGGACAGATTCGCAGAGGTGTACTTC. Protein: CASSLDRFAEVYF.

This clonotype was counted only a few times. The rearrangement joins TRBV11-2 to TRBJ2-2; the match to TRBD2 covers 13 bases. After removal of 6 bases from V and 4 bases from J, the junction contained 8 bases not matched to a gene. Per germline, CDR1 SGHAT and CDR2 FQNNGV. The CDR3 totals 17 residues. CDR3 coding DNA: TGTGCCAGCAGGGGACTAGCGGGACCCCCCGGCACCGGGGAGCTGTTTTTT. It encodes CASRGLAGPPGTGELFF.

Written as DNA, the CDR3 is TGTGCCTGGACCCCGGGACACTGGGATCAGCCCCAGCATTTT. Its translation is CAWTPGHWDQPQHF. V gene TRBV30 combines with J gene TRBJ1-5; D might be TRBD1 (6 bases). The CDR3 totals 14 residues. CDR1 GTSNPN and CDR2 SVGIG come from the germline V gene (reference sequence). Trimming removed 4 bases at V and 5 bases at J, with 15 bases between.

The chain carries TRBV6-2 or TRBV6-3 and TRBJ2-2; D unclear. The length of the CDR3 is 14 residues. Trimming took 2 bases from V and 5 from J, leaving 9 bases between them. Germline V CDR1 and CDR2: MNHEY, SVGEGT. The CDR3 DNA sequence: TGTGCCAGCAGTTACGTGAGCCCGACCGGGGAGCTGTTTTTT. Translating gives CASSYVSPTGELFF.

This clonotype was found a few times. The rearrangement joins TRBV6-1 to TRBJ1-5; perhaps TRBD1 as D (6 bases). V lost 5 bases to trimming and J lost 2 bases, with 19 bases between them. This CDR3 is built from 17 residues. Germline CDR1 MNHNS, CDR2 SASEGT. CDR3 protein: CASSKYQGSSGNQPQHF. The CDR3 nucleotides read TGTGCCAGCAGTAAATACCAGGGGTCTAGCGGCAATCAGCCCCAGCATTTT.

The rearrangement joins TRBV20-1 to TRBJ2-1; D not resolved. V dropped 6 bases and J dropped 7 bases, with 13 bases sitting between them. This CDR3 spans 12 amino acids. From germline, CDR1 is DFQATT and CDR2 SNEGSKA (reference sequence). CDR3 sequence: CSAQGRLNEQFF. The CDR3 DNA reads TGCAGTGCCCAAGGGCGTTTAAATGAGCAGTTCTTC.

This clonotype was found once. The CDR3 DNA sequence: TGTGCCAGCAGGGGGGGGAAGGTTGCCGGGGAGCTGTTTTTT. Protein sequence: CASRGGKVAGELFF. The chain recombines TRBV12-3 or TRBV12-4 with TRBJ2-2; the match to TRBD2 covers 7 bases. Unmatched junction bases numbered 7, after V lost 6 bases and J lost 6 bases. The CDR3 contains 14 residues.

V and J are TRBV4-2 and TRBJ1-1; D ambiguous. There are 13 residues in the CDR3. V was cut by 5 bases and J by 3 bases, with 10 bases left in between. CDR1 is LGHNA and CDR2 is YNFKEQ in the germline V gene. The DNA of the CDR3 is TGTGCCAGCAGCTCGGACCGATACACTGAAGCTTTCTTT. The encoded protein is CASSSDRYTEAFF.